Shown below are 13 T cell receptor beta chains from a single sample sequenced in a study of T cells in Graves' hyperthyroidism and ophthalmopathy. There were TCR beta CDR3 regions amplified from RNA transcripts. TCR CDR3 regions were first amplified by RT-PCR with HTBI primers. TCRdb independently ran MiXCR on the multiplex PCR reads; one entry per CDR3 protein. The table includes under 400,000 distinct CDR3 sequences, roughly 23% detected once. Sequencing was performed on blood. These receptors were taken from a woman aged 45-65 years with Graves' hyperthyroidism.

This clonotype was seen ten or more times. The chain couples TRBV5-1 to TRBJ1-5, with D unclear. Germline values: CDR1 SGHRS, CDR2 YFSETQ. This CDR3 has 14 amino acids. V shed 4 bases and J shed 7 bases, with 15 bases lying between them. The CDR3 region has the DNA TGCGCCAGCAGCCCATCGGGCGCTGGACAGCCCCAGCATTTT. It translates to CASSPSGAGQPQHF.

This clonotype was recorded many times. CDR3 residues: CASSLPQGRDEQYF. The CDR3 DNA reads TGTGCCAGCTCACTACCACAGGGTCGGGACGAGCAGTACTTC. The chain links TRBV18 to TRBJ2-7; tentative D call: TRBD1 (6 bases). Deletions cut 4 bases from V and 5 bases from J, with 15 bases between. The CDR3 length is 14 residues. Germline CDR1 reads KGHSH; CDR2 reads LQKENI.

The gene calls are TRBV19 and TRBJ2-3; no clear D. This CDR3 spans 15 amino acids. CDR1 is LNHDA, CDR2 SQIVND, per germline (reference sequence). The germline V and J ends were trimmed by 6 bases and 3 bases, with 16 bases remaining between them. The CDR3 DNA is TGTGCCAGTAGGATCGCCACCCGGATTACAGATACGCAGTATTTT. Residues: CASRIATRITDTQYF.

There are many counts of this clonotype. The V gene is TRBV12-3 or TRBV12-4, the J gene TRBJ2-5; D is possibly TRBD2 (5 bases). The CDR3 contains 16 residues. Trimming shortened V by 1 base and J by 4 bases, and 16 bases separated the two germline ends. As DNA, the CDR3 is TGTGCCAGCAGTTTAGTTGGCAGCGGAGGTAGAGAGACCCAGTACTTC. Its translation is CASSLVGSGGRETQYF.

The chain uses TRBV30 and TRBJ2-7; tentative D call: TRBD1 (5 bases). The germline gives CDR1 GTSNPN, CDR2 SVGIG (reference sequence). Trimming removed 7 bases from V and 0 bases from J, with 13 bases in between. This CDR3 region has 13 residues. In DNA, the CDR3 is TGTGCCTCCAGACAGCCCAGCTCCTACGAGCAGTACTTC. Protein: CASRQPSSYEQYF.

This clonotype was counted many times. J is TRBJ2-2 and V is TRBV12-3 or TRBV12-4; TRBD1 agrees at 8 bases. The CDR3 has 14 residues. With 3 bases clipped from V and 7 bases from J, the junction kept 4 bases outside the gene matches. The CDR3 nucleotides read TGTGCCAGCAGTTTGAGACAGGGGAACGGGGAGCTGTTTTTT. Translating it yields CASSLRQGNGELFF.

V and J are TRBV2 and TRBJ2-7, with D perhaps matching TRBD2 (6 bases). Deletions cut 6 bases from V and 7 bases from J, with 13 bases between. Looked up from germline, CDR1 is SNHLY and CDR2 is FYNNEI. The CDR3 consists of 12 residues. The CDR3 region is CASSHPGSEQYF. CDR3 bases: TGTGCCAGCAGCCACCCCGGGAGTGAGCAGTACTTC.

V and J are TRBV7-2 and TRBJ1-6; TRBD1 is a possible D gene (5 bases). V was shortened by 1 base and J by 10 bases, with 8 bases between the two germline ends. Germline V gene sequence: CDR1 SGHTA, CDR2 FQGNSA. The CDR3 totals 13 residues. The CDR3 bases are TGTGCCAGCAGCTTAGTCAGGGTGTCACCCCTCCACTTT. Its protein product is CASSLVRVSPLHF.

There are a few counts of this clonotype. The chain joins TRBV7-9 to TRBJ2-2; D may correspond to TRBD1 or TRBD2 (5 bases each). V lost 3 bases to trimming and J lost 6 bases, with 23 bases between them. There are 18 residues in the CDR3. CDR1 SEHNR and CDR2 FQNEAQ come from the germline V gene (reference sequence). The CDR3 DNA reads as TGTGCCAGCAGCTTGGTCTCCCAGGGACGCCTCGAGCCCGGGGAGCTGTTTTTT. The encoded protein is CASSLVSQGRLEPGELFF. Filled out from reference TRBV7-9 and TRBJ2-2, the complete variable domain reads DTGVSQNPRHKITKRGQNVTFRCDPISEHNRLYWYRQTLGQGPEFLTYFQNEAQLEKSRLLSDRFSAERPKGSFSTLEIQRTEQGDSAMYLCASSLVSQGRLEPGELFFGEGSRLTVL.

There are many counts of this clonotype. The CDR3 spells CAWIPGGYNSPLHF. In DNA form, the CDR3 reads TGTGCCTGGATTCCCGGGGGGTATAATTCACCCCTCCACTTT. The chain employs TRBV30 and TRBJ1-6; weak D call: TRBD1 (5 bases). V was clipped by 4 bases and J by 4 bases, with 11 bases between them. The CDR3 loop spans 14 amino acids. Looked up from germline, CDR1 is GTSNPN and CDR2 is SVGIG (reference sequence).

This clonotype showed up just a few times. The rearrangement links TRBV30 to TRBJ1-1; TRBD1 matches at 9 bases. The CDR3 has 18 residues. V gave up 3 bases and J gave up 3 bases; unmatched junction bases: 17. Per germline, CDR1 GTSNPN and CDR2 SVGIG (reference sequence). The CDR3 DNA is TGTGCCTGGAGCGCCCGGACAGGGGATGAACTGGGGGACACTGAAGCTTTCTTT. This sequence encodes CAWSARTGDELGDTEAFF.

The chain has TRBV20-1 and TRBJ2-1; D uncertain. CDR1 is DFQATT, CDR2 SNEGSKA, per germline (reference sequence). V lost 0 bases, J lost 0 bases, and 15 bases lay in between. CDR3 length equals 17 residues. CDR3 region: CSARDGVGSSSYNEQFF. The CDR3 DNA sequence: TGCAGTGCTAGAGACGGTGTGGGGTCGAGCTCCTACAATGAGCAGTTCTTC.

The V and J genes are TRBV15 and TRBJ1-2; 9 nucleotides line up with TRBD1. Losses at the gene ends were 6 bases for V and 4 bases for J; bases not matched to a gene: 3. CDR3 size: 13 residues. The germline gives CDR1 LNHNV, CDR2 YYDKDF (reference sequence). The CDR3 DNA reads TGTGCCACCAGAAAGACAGGGGGCTATGGCTACACCTTC. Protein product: CATRKTGGYGYTF.